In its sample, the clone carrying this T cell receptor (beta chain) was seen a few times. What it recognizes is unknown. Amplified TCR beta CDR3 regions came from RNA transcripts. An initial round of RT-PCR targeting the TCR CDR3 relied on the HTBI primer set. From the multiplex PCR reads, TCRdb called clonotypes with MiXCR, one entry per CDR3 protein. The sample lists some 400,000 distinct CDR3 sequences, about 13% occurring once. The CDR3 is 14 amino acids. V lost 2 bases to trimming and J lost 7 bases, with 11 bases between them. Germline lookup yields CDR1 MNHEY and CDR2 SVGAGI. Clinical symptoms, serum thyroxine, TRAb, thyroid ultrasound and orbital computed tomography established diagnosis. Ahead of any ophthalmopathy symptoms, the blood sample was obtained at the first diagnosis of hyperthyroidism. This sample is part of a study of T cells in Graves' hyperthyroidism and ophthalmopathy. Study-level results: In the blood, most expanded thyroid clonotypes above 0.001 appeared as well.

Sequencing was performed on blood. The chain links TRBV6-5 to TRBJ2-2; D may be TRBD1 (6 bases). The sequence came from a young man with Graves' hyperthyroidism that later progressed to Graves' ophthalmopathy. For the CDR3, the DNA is TGTGCCAGCAGTTACGGCCAGGGGATCGGGGAGCTGTTTTTT. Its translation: CASSYGQGIGELFF.